The next 19 T cell receptor beta chains were all read from a single sample in a study of T cells after yellow fever vaccination. MiXCR, applied by TCRdb to the 5' RACE reads, yields one record per CDR3 protein. This sample has about 240,000 distinct CDR3 sequences, with 6.9% found just once. Here the sequenced sample was CD4+ T cells sorted from PBMCs, taken 15 days after the yellow fever booster vaccination. These receptors originate from a man aged 30-40 years who received the YFV17D yellow fever vaccine.

At least ten counts were recorded for this clonotype. V gene TRBV4-2 combines with J gene TRBJ2-1, with 11 positions matching TRBD2. Trimming removed 2 bases from V and 8 bases from J; junction bases left unmatched: 14. CDR1 is LGHNA, CDR2 YNFKEQ, per germline. The CDR3 is made up of 18 amino acids. The CDR3 reads CASSQQTSLAGVYDEQFF. The CDR3 DNA sequence: TGTGCCAGCAGCCAACAAACTTCACTAGCGGGAGTCTATGATGAGCAGTTCTTC.

This clonotype has just a few counts. This chain joins TRBV4-3 and TRBJ2-7, with 7 bases identical to TRBD2. The germline V gene encodes CDR1 LGHNA and CDR2 YSLEER. V was pared by 2 bases and J by 0 bases, with 4 bases of the junction left unmatched. This CDR3 region has 15 residues. CDR3 nucleotide sequence: TGCGCCAGCAGCCAACTTCGGACTAGCTCCTACGAGCAGTACTTC. It translates to CASSQLRTSSYEQYF.

This clonotype was detected many times. The chain recombines TRBV30 with TRBJ2-7; D remains ambiguous. Germline lookup yields CDR1 GTSNPN and CDR2 SVGIG (reference sequence). V lost 2 bases, J lost 6 bases, and 8 bases lay in between. This CDR3 has 11 amino acids. The DNA of the CDR3 is TGTGCCTGGAGTTCGAGGACCGAGCAGTACTTC. It translates to CAWSSRTEQYF. Using reference TRBV30 and TRBJ2-7 for the parts outside the CDR3, the full variable domain is SQTIHQWPATLVQPVGSPLSLECTVEGTSNPNLYWYRQAAGRGLQLLFYSVGIGQISSEVPQNLSASRPQDRQFILSSKKLLLSDSGFYLCAWSSRTEQYFGPGTRLTVT.

In this sample, this clonotype turned up a few times. This chain uses TRBV7-9 with TRBJ1-2; TRBD1 might be the D (6 bases). The ends were cut back, 5 bases at V and 2 bases at J, with 18 bases in the middle. Germline CDR1 and CDR2: SEHNR and FQNEAQ (reference sequence). The CDR3 extends over 16 amino acids. CDR3 protein: CASSPPRGARNYGYTF. CDR3 DNA sequence: TGTGCCAGCAGCCCCCCGCGGGGGGCAAGGAACTATGGCTACACCTTC.

This rearrangement joins TRBV27 to TRBJ2-1; TRBD2 aligns across 11 bases. The CDR3 has 18 residues. Germline V gives CDR1 MNHEY, CDR2 SMNVEV (reference sequence). Trimming cost V 2 bases and J 2 bases; bases outside gene matches: 8. The DNA for the CDR3 is TGTGCCAGCAGTTTAGTGGTAGCGGGAGGGGGCACCTACAATGAGCAGTTCTTC. Protein sequence: CASSLVVAGGGTYNEQFF.

In this sample, this clonotype turned up many times. The chain employs TRBV20-1 and TRBJ2-4; D is possibly TRBD1 or TRBD2 (5 bases each). Germline V lookup: CDR1 DFQATT, CDR2 SNEGSKA (reference sequence). The CDR3 is made up of 12 amino acids. Between the trimmed V and J ends, which lost 5 bases and 7 bases, there was a span of 12 bases. In nucleotides, the CDR3 is TGCAGTGCTTTCGACTGGGGGAACATTCAGTACTTC. Translation: CSAFDWGNIQYF.

This clonotype was recorded a few times. CDR3: CATSGWDTTNTGELFF. In nucleotides, the CDR3 is TGTGCCACCAGTGGGTGGGACACGACGAACACCGGGGAGCTGTTTTTT. The rearrangement links TRBV24-1 to TRBJ2-2; possibly TRBD1 for D (6 bases). V was shortened by 5 bases and J by 0 bases, with 12 bases between the two germline ends. The CDR3 loop spans 16 amino acids. Germline V gives CDR1 KGHDR, CDR2 SFDVKD.

V usage is TRBV2 and J usage is TRBJ2-1, with 10 nucleotides matching TRBD2. Trimming removed 11 bases from V and 1 base from J; junction bases left unmatched: 17. The CDR3 runs to 18 residues. Germline assignment: CDR1 SNHLY and CDR2 FYNNEI. The CDR3 sequence is CAFSLARPSGGSYNEQFF. CDR3 DNA sequence: TGTGCCTTCAGTTTAGCCCGTCCTAGCGGGGGATCCTACAATGAGCAGTTCTTC.

This clonotype appeared a few times. The chain has TRBV29-1 and TRBJ2-1; D is unresolved. CDR1 is SQVTM, CDR2 ANQGSEA, per germline. The CDR3 extends over 10 amino acids. V shed 5 bases and J shed 5 bases, with 4 bases lying between them. This CDR3 reads CSVTNNEQFF. For the CDR3, the DNA is TGCAGCGTTACCAACAATGAGCAGTTCTTC.

This clonotype was found many times. The chain has TRBV5-6 and TRBJ1-1; 7 bases align to TRBD1. Germline assignment: CDR1 SGHDT and CDR2 YYEEEE. The CDR3 has 13 residues. The V and J ends lost 4 bases and 4 bases, in that order; junction bases with no gene match: 4. CDR3 in DNA: TGTGCCAGCAGCCAGGGGGTATCCACTGAAGCTTTCTTT. As protein: CASSQGVSTEAFF.

The chain couples TRBV29-1 to TRBJ2-7, with 8 bases identical to TRBD2. CDR1 and CDR2 (germline): SQVTM, ANQGSEA. The CDR3 sequence is 14 residues long. The J segment lost 7 bases and the V segment lost 2 bases, leaving 10 bases of the junction unmatched. Here the CDR3 reads CSVEPREGPGEQYF. CDR3 nucleotides: TGCAGCGTTGAACCACGGGAGGGCCCGGGTGAGCAGTACTTC.

The genes are TRBV29-1 and TRBJ1-2; D is unclear. The germline V and J ends were trimmed by 8 bases and 4 bases, with 17 bases remaining between them. Germline CDR1 is SQVTM and CDR2 is ANQGSEA. CDR3 length: 13 residues. Written as DNA, the CDR3 is TGCAGCACCTCACGGGGTGATCGCTATGGCTACACCTTC. Translated: CSTSRGDRYGYTF.

Many counts were recorded for this clonotype. This sequence joins TRBV11-1 and TRBJ2-1; TRBD2 matches at 7 bases. The germline V gene encodes CDR1 SGHAT and CDR2 FQDESV (reference sequence). CDR3 length equals 18 residues. Trimming at V came to 6 bases and at J to 5 bases, leaving 19 bases not matched to a gene. The CDR3 sequence is CASSLVKGAGIRDNEQFF. The CDR3 DNA is TGTGCCAGCAGTCTCGTTAAGGGAGCGGGAATACGAGACAATGAGCAGTTCTTC.

V and J are TRBV7-2 and TRBJ2-5, with 8 positions matching TRBD2. Germline values: CDR1 SGHTA, CDR2 FQGNSA. Unmatched junction bases numbered 8, after V lost 6 bases and J lost 5 bases. The CDR3 extends over 14 amino acids. For the CDR3, the DNA is TGTGCCAGCAGGAACAGCGGGAGTGGGGAGACCCAGTACTTC. Protein product: CASRNSGSGETQYF.

Turning to this clonotype: A much larger clone differs from this one at a single base, so this may be a read error. The chain recombines TRBV7-6 with TRBJ2-7; TRBD1 aligns across 7 bases. The CDR3 consists of 15 residues. CDR1 and CDR2 (germline): SGHVS, FNYEAQ. The CDR3 region is CVSSLTGTERLEQYF. In DNA, the CDR3 is TGTGTCAGCAGCCTTACCGGGACAGAACGCTTAGAGCAGTACTTC. Using reference TRBV7-6 and TRBJ2-7 for the parts outside the CDR3, the full variable domain is GAGVSQSPRYKVTKRGQDVALRCDPISGHVSLYWYRQALGQGPEFLTYFNYEAQQDKSGLPNDRFSAERPEGSISTLTIQRTEQRDSAMYRCVSSLTGTERLEQYFGPGTRLTVT.

The sample holds many counts of this clonotype. The chain couples TRBV4-1 to TRBJ2-3; 14 bases fit TRBD2. Trimming removed 1 base from V and 3 bases from J; junction bases left unmatched: 3. This CDR3 contains 17 residues. Germline assignment: CDR1 MGHRA and CDR2 YSYEKL. CDR3 in amino acids: CASSQAGTSGRTDTQYF. The CDR3, as DNA: TGCGCCAGCAGCCAAGCCGGGACTAGCGGGAGAACAGATACGCAGTATTTT.

This clonotype showed up many times. The chain combines TRBV24-1 with TRBJ2-1, with a possible D match to TRBD2 (5 bases). The germline V gene has CDR1 KGHDR and CDR2 SFDVKD. Trimming left V 7 bases short and J 6 bases short, with 18 bases between. The CDR3 covers 15 residues. CDR3 region: CATSRGGGVFNEQFF. Here the CDR3 DNA reads TGTGCCACCAGCAGAGGAGGAGGTGTATTCAATGAGCAGTTCTTC.

This sequence joins TRBV7-2 and TRBJ2-1; 13 bases fit TRBD2. Germline-derived CDR1 and CDR2 are SGHTA and FQGNSA. The length of the CDR3 is 15 residues. V gave up 5 bases and J gave up 11 bases; unmatched junction bases: 9. The CDR3 is CASSPETSGRTKQFF. CDR3 nucleotides: TGTGCCAGCAGCCCCGAGACTAGCGGGAGGACTAAGCAGTTCTTC.

This clonotype was found many times. The J gene is TRBJ2-2, the V gene TRBV20-1; 8 bases align to TRBD2. Per germline, CDR1 DFQATT and CDR2 SNEGSKA (reference sequence). After removal of 6 bases from V and 5 bases from J, the junction contained 11 bases not matched to a gene. The CDR3 totals 15 residues. The DNA for the CDR3 is TGCAGTGCCATAGCCGCGGGGGGCGGTACCGGGGAGCTGTTTTTT. It encodes CSAIAAGGGTGELFF.